This TCR beta chain was recovered during a study of blood T cells in healthy people across ages. Whole-study results and caveats: When set beside aged donors, long-lived donors presented more naive CD4+ cells and higher diversity.

CDR1 is MNHNS, CDR2 SASEGT, per germline. This CDR3 region has 14 residues. The V and J ends lost 2 bases and 1 base respectively, with 8 bases between them. The table lists this clonotype with a few counts. Its target is unknown. Sample-barcoded 5' priming and a J-beta primer mix drove a second PCR of about 7 to 12 cycles. From the 5' RACE reads, TCRdb called clonotypes with MiXCR, one entry per CDR3 protein. Of about 780,000 distinct CDR3 sequences in the sample, about 42% are singletons; the top ten hold 15% to 20%. Sequencing was carried out using blood. This receptor was identified in a man older than 75 in good health. This chain uses TRBV6-1 with TRBJ1-1; D gene ambiguous. CDR3 DNA: TGTGCCAGCAGTGAATGGGTGGAGAACACTGAAGCTTTCTTT. Amino acid sequence: CASSEWVENTEAFF.